The clone carrying this T cell receptor (beta chain) was seen ten or more times. Its specificity is unknown. The CDR3 spans 13 residues. The V end was cut by 8 bases, the J end by 7 bases, with 12 bases between. Per germline, CDR1 ENHRY and CDR2 SYGVKD. In TCRdb, the reads were re-called with MiXCR into one record per CDR3 protein. The sample has 43,000 or so distinct CDR3 sequences; roughly 19% are singletons. The sample comes from a study of T cell repertoires in cytomegalovirus infection. About the research overall: HLA-B-restricted CMV epitopes that are well studied, plus recently identified HLA-C-restricted ones, were used by the study. From public TCR beta signatures came an indication of both CMV infection and matching HLA type. Overall study findings and caveats: HLA-C-restricted CMV-specific TCR beta clonotypes prevailed in the ex vivo response.

Sequencing was performed on CD8+ T cells from cultured PBMCs, taken from culture after CMV antigen stimulation. The receptor comes from a human donor in good health (CMV status not recorded). Some clones in this sample may be carry-over from other donors' samples. The chain couples TRBV10-3 to TRBJ1-6; D may be TRBD1 (5 bases). CDR3 in DNA: TGTGCCATCGGGGGACGGTGGAATTCACCCCTCCACTTT. Translated: CAIGGRWNSPLHF.